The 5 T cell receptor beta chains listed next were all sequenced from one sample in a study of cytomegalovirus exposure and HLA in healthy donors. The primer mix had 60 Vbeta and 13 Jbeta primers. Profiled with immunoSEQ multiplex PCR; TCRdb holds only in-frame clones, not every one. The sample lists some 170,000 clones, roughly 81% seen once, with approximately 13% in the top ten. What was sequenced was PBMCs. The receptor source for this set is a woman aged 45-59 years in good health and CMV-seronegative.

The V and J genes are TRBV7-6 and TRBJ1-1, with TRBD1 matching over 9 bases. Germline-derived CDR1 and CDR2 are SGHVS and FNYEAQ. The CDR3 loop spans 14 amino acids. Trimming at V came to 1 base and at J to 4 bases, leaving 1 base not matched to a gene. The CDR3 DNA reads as TGTGCCAGCAGCTTAGGGACAGGGGCCACTGAAGCTTTCTTT. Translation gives CASSLGTGATEAFF. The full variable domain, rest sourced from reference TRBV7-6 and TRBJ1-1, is GAGVSQSPRYKVTKRGQDVALRCDPISGHVSLYWYRQALGQGPEFLTYFNYEAQQDKSGLPNDRFSAERPEGSISTLTIQRTEQRDSAMYRCASSLGTGATEAFFGQGTRLTVV.

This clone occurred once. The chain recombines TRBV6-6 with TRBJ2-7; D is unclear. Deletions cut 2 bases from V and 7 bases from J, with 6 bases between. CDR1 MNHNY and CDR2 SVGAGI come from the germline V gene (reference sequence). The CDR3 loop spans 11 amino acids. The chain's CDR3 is CASSYGQEQYF. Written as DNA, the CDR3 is TGTGCCAGCAGTTACGGTCAGGAGCAGTACTTC.

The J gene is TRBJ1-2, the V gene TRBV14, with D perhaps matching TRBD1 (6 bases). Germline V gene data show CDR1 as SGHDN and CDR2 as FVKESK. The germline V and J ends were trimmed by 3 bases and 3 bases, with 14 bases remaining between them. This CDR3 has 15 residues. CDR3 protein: CASSQVRQGHYGYTF. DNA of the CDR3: TGTGCCAGCAGCCAGGTACGGCAGGGGCACTATGGCTACACCTTC. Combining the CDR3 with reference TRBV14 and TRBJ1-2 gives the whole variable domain EAGVTQFPSHSVIEKGQTVTLRCDPISGHDNLYWYRRVMGKEIKFLLHFVKESKQDESGMPNNRFLAERTGGTYSTLKVQPAELEDSGVYFCASSQVRQGHYGYTFGSGTRLTVV.

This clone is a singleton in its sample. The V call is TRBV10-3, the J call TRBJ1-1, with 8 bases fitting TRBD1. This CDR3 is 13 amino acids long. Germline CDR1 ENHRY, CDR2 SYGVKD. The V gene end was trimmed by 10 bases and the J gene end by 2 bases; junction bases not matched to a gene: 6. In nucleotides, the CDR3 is TGTGCCACCGACAGGGGTGGCAACACTGAAGCTTTCTTT. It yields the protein CATDRGGNTEAFF.

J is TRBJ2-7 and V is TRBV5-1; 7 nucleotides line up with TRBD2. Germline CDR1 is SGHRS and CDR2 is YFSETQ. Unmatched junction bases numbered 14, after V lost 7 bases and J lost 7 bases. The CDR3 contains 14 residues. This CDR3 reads CASVSEGGLGEQYF. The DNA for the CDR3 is TGCGCCAGCGTATCAGAGGGAGGGCTGGGAGAGCAGTACTTC.